This paragraph reports one T cell receptor beta chain. The source of the sample is a study of cytomegalovirus exposure and HLA in healthy donors. Study-level background: Earlier, some 180 million T cells were analyzed, and about 120 million unique TCR beta sequences were found among them.

V was pared by 5 bases and J by 1 base, with 11 bases of the junction left unmatched. The CDR3 length is 16 residues. CDR1 is SGHDT, CDR2 YYEEEE, per germline. In the PCR, 60 Vbeta and 13 Jbeta primers were used. Using immunoSEQ multiplex PCR, the repertoire was profiled, and TCRdb retains in-frame clones only, with some absent. The profile shows roughly 130,000 clones, around 72% of them singletons. Sequenced: PBMCs. V is TRBV5-6 and J is TRBJ1-1, with 7 positions matching TRBD1. This clonotype originated in a woman in her 40s in good health and CMV-seronegative. The CDR3 region has the DNA TGTGCCAGCAGTTATCGACAGGGCACGAGGAACACTGAAGCTTTCTTT. Residues: CASSYRQGTRNTEAFF.